These 8 T cell receptor beta chains originate from one sample sequenced in a study of post-analysis software for immune sequencing data. Their antigens are not known. Study-wide points: In patients, about 5 TRBV segments were more frequent than in controls, with TRBV5-6, TRBV5-1 and TRBV20-1 among them.

The TCR beta cDNA libraries contained unique molecular identifiers. Each CDR3 protein is one row after TCRdb ran MiXCR on the PCR reads. The profile covers under 650,000 distinct CDR3 sequences, with 44% appearing a single time and more than 1.5% taken by the ten largest. Input material: blood. The origin of the receptors is a girl aged 10 to 17 with multiple sclerosis.

This clonotype was detected many times. The chain couples TRBV20-1 to TRBJ2-7; D is possibly TRBD1 (5 bases). Trimming cost V 0 bases and J 4 bases, with 16 bases left between them. This CDR3 has 15 residues. The germline CDR1 and CDR2 sequences are DFQATT and SNEGSKA (reference sequence). The CDR3 is CSARDPLDIGYEQYF. The DNA for the CDR3 is TGCAGTGCTAGAGATCCCTTGGACATTGGATACGAGCAGTACTTC.

This clonotype was found a few times. V and J are TRBV5-1 and TRBJ2-7; no clear D. CDR3 length equals 12 residues. V gave up 7 bases and J gave up 3 bases, with 11 bases separating them. The V gene's germline CDR1 is SGHRS and CDR2 YFSETQ. CDR3 sequence: CASGESSYEQYF. In nucleotides, the CDR3 is TGCGCCAGCGGCGAGAGTAGCTACGAGCAGTACTTC.

This clonotype was counted only a few times. This rearrangement joins TRBV6-5 to TRBJ1-2; 7 positions match TRBD1. Germline CDR1 reads MNHEY; CDR2 reads SVGAGI. This CDR3 has 15 residues. After removal of 4 bases from V and 2 bases from J, the junction contained 7 bases not matched to a gene. In DNA form, the CDR3 reads TGTGCCAGCAGTTCCAGACAGGGAACGAACTATGGCTACACCTTC. The encoded protein is CASSSRQGTNYGYTF.

This clonotype has a handful of counts. V and J are TRBV20-1 and TRBJ2-7; D remains ambiguous. Germline V lookup: CDR1 DFQATT, CDR2 SNEGSKA (reference sequence). The CDR3 sequence is 14 residues long. V was shortened by 3 bases and J by 0 bases, with 12 bases between the two germline ends. Written as DNA, the CDR3 is TGCAGTGCTAGCGGCAAAGAGTCCTCCTACGAGCAGTACTTC. Amino acids: CSASGKESSYEQYF.

J is TRBJ2-5 and V is TRBV20-1; D may correspond to TRBD1 or TRBD2 (5 bases each). V gave up 6 bases and J gave up 5 bases, with 16 bases separating them. CDR3 length equals 13 residues. Germline V lookup: CDR1 DFQATT, CDR2 SNEGSKA (reference sequence). The DNA of the CDR3 is TGCAGTGCCCTAATCCGAGGGGATGAGACCCAGTACTTC. Its translation is CSALIRGDETQYF.

The J gene is TRBJ2-3, the V gene TRBV27, with D tentatively TRBD1 (5 bases). The CDR3 is 16 residues long. V was pared by 5 bases and J by 4 bases, with 19 bases between. From germline, CDR1 is MNHEY and CDR2 SMNVEV (reference sequence). The CDR3 DNA sequence: TGTGCCAGCAGTCCGTCGACAGCCCGTACCTCAGATACGCAGTATTTT. Its translation: CASSPSTARTSDTQYF.

Details on this clonotype: A read error may account for a junction end that differs from germline. V usage is TRBV24-1 and J usage is TRBJ2-4; the D is unclear. The tail of the sequence fits TRBJ2-5 better, so the J call may be wrong. The CDR3 covers 11 residues. The germline CDR1 and CDR2 sequences are KGHDR and SFDVKD. The CDR3 loop is CAASDLETQYF. The CDR3 nucleotides read TGTGCCGCCAGTGATCTTGAGACCCAGTACTTC.

This clonotype was found a few times. The chain has TRBV6-1 and TRBJ2-3; possibly TRBD1 for D (5 bases). Trimming left V 1 base short and J 4 bases short, with 9 bases between. This CDR3 has 14 residues. Germline V gene data show CDR1 as MNHNS and CDR2 as SASEGT. The CDR3 spells CASSEGGVADTQYF. The CDR3 nucleotides read TGTGCCAGCAGTGAAGGGGGCGTAGCAGATACGCAGTATTTT.